Presented here are 8 T cell receptor beta chains from one specimen sequenced in a study of blood T cell repertoires in COVID-19. Measured with immunoSEQ multiplex PCR; TCRdb has only the in-frame clones, and not every one. Here the sample spans over 130,000 clones, 80% to 85% being singletons. Sequenced material: peripheral blood. Receptors were obtained from a woman aged 55 to 70 with acute or convalescent COVID-19.

This chain connects TRBV7-8 to TRBJ1-1, with D tentatively TRBD1 (6 bases). The ends were cut back, 5 bases at V and 6 bases at J, with 16 bases in the middle. CDR3 length: 14 residues. In germline, CDR1 is SGHVS, CDR2 FQNEAQ. CDR3 amino acids: CASSPGQTYSEAFF. In DNA, the CDR3 is TGTGCCAGCAGCCCCGGACAGACCTACTCTGAAGCTTTCTTT.

The chain carries TRBV7-2 and TRBJ1-2; D gene ambiguous. V was cut by 1 base and J by 8 bases, with 8 bases left in between. Per germline, CDR1 SGHTA and CDR2 FQGNSA. The CDR3 spans 12 residues. The CDR3 DNA sequence: TGTGCCAGCAGCTTAGACGTGGGCGGCTACACCTTC. It encodes CASSLDVGGYTF.

This rearrangement joins TRBV6-5 to TRBJ2-3; TRBD2 matches 8 bases. The length of the CDR3 is 14 residues. After removal of 0 bases from V and 10 bases from J, the junction contained 6 bases not matched to a gene. Germline values: CDR1 MNHEY, CDR2 SVGAGI. CDR3 sequence: CASSYSKLGRAQYF. DNA of the CDR3: TGTGCCAGCAGTTACTCGAAACTCGGGAGGGCGCAGTATTTT.

The chain couples TRBV2 to TRBJ2-2, with 8 nucleotides matching TRBD1. The CDR3 runs to 17 residues. The germline CDR1 and CDR2 sequences are SNHLY and FYNNEI. V trimming: 6 bases; J trimming: 1 base; junction bases outside the gene matches: 10. The CDR3: CASSVGTGPLNTGELFF. CDR3 DNA sequence: TGTGCCAGCAGCGTCGGGACAGGACCGTTGAACACCGGGGAGCTGTTTTTT.

The V gene is TRBV5-6, the J gene TRBJ2-2; no firm D call. V dropped 0 bases and J dropped 3 bases, with 6 bases sitting between them. CDR3 length equals 14 residues. Germline V gives CDR1 SGHDT, CDR2 YYEEEE. The CDR3 region is CASSLVTYTGELFF. Written as DNA, the CDR3 is TGTGCCAGCAGCTTGGTTACATACACCGGGGAGCTGTTTTTT.

This clone was recorded a few times. The CDR3 here is CASSPPPGRGGNTIYF. CDR3 nucleotides: TGTGCCAGCTCACCACCCCCAGGGCGGGGAGGAAACACCATATATTTT. This chain uses TRBV18 with TRBJ1-3; a weak D match, TRBD1 (5 bases). Germline CDR1 is KGHSH and CDR2 is LQKENI. This CDR3 contains 16 residues. Trimming removed 0 bases from V and 4 bases from J, with 13 bases in between.

V is TRBV28 and J is TRBJ1-5; 7 nucleotides match TRBD1. Losses at the gene ends were 6 bases for V and 6 bases for J; bases not matched to a gene: 5. The CDR3 loop spans 13 amino acids. Germline CDR1 MDHEN, CDR2 SYDVKM. The CDR3 loop reads CASRTGTGQPQHF. The CDR3 DNA follows: TGTGCCAGCAGGACAGGGACGGGTCAGCCCCAGCATTTT.

The gene calls are TRBV4-1 and TRBJ1-1; TRBD1 might be the D (6 bases). The V end lost 4 bases, the J end lost 1 base, and 13 bases lay between the germline ends. Germline CDR1 is MGHRA and CDR2 is YSYEKL. This CDR3 is 15 amino acids long. The CDR3 DNA follows: TGCGCCAGCAGCCTTCGAGGGGGTTCGAACACTGAAGCTTTCTTT. Protein: CASSLRGGSNTEAFF.